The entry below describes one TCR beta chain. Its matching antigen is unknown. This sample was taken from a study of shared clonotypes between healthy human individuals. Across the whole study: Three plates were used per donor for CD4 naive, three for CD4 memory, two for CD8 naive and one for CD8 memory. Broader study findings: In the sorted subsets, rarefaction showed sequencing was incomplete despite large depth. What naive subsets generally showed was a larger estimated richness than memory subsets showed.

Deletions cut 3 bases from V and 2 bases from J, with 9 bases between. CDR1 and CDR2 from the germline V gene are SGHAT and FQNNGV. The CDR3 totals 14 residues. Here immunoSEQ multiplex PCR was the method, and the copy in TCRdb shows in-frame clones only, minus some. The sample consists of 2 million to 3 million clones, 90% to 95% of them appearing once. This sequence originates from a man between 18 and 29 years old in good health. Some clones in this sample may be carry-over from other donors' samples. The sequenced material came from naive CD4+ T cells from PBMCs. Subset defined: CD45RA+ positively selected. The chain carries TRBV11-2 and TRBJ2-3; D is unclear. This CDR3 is CASSFGHPTDTQYF. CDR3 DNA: TGTGCCAGCAGCTTTGGCCACCCCACAGATACGCAGTATTTT. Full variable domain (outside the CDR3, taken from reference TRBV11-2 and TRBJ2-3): EAGVAQSPRYKIIEKRQSVAFWCNPISGHATLYWYQQILGQGPKLLIQFQNNGVVDDSQLPKDRFSAERLKGVDSTLKIQPAKLEDSAVYLCASSFGHPTDTQYFGPGTRLTVL.